Below are 4 T cell receptor beta chains sequenced from a single sample in a study of blood T cell repertoires in COVID-19. Libraries were prepared by immunoSEQ multiplex PCR; TCRdb keeps only in-frame clonotypes and omits some of them. The sample lists roughly 200,000 clones; 86% were seen once. The sample taken for sequencing was PBMCs or T cells enriched from blood (not recorded which). The receptors stem from a middle-aged man with acute COVID-19.

This clone showed up just once. The rearrangement links TRBV3-1 (or the pseudogene TRBV3-2) to TRBJ2-5; 8 bases align to TRBD1. Germline trimming cut 1 base from V and 4 bases from J; bases unmatched to any gene: 8. From germline, CDR1 is LGHDT and CDR2 YNNKEL (reference sequence). There are 16 residues in the CDR3. The CDR3, as DNA: TGTGCCAGCAGCCAAGTTTCAGGGACAGGTGGAGAGACCCAGTACTTC. Amino acids: CASSQVSGTGGETQYF.

V and J are TRBV29-1 and TRBJ1-5, with a weak D call TRBD1 (5 bases). V was trimmed by 7 bases and J by 0 bases, leaving 7 bases between them. Germline V lookup: CDR1 SQVTM, CDR2 ANQGSEA. The CDR3 loop spans 12 amino acids. The CDR3 DNA reads TGCAGCGCCAGGGATAGCAATCAGCCCCAGCATTTT. Protein: CSARDSNQPQHF. The full variable domain, rest sourced from reference TRBV29-1 and TRBJ1-5, is SAVISQKPSRDICQRGTSLTIQCQVDSQVTMMFWYRQQPGQSLTLIATANQGSEATYESGFVIDKFPISRPNLTFSTLTVSNMSPEDSSIYLCSARDSNQPQHFGDGTRLSIL.

The V gene is TRBV28, the J gene TRBJ1-6; 7 bases are a match to TRBD1. Germline trimming cut 4 bases from V and 7 bases from J; bases unmatched to any gene: 7. The germline gives CDR1 MDHEN, CDR2 SYDVKM. The CDR3 is 15 residues long. The CDR3 DNA is TGTGCCAGCAGTTCCTGGGACAGAGAAAATTCACCCCTCCACTTT. It translates to CASSSWDRENSPLHF. Looking up the rest from reference TRBV28 and TRBJ1-6 gives the full variable domain: DVKVTQSSRYLVKRTGEKVFLECVQDMDHENMFWYRQDPGLGLRLIYFSYDVKMKEKGDIPEGYSVSREKKERFSLILESASTNQTSMYLCASSSWDRENSPLHFGNGTRLTVT.

The sample holds a few counts of this clone. The chain combines TRBV3-1 (or the pseudogene TRBV3-2) with TRBJ1-6, with D possibly being TRBD1 (5 bases). Trimming stripped 0 bases from V and 10 bases from J, with 16 bases between. Germline values: CDR1 LGHDT, CDR2 YNNKEL (reference sequence). This CDR3 spans 16 amino acids. The CDR3 DNA follows: TGTGCCAGCAGCCAAGATGTTTCCAGGGAAGGCTCACCCCTCCACTTT. Amino acid sequence: CASSQDVSREGSPLHF.